The next 32 T cell receptor beta chains were all read from a single sample in a study of blood T cell repertoires in COVID-19. The assay was immunoSEQ multiplex PCR, and TCRdb's table has in-frame clones only and misses some. The repertoire includes about 97,000 clones, approximately 86% of them detected once, and 3% sits in the top ten. The specimen was peripheral blood. These receptors were obtained from a man aged 50 or older with active or convalescent COVID-19.

The chain has TRBV18 and TRBJ1-1; no firm D call. CDR1 and CDR2 (germline): KGHSH, LQKENI. V was pared by 6 bases and J by 1 base, with 9 bases between. The CDR3 consists of 13 residues. The CDR3 DNA is TGTGCCAGCTCCCGACTAAAGAACACTGAAGCTTTCTTT. As protein: CASSRLKNTEAFF.

The CDR3 loop reads CASSVDAAINQPQHF. The DNA of the CDR3 is TGTGCCAGCAGTGTAGATGCGGCCATCAATCAGCCCCAGCATTTT. The chain links TRBV27 to TRBJ1-5; D is undetermined. This CDR3 is built from 15 residues. V was shortened by 5 bases and J by 3 bases, with 14 bases between the two germline ends. CDR1 MNHEY and CDR2 SMNVEV come from the germline V gene (reference sequence).

The rearrangement joins TRBV21-1 to TRBJ2-5; the table's D call TRBD1 went unverified against the DNA. TRBV21-1 is listed as a pseudogene. This CDR3 spans 17 amino acids. The CDR3 protein is CASSKYVTGTLQETQYF. CDR3 in DNA: TGTGCCAGCAGCAAATATGTAACAGGGACCCTCCAAGAGACCCAGTACTTC.

The gene calls are TRBV4-3 and TRBJ1-6, with TRBD1 matching 9 bases. V lost 0 bases, J lost 6 bases, and 9 bases stayed unmatched. CDR1 is LGHNA, CDR2 YSLEER, per germline. The CDR3 spans 18 residues. The CDR3 loop is CASSQETGQGTGNSPLHF. CDR3 nucleotides: TGCGCCAGCAGCCAAGAGACCGGACAGGGGACGGGTAATTCACCCCTCCACTTT.

This chain connects TRBV11-2 to TRBJ2-5, with TRBD1 identical over 7 bases. The CDR3 is made up of 13 amino acids. The germline CDR1 and CDR2 sequences are SGHAT and FQNNGV. After removal of 5 bases from V and 5 bases from J, the junction contained 5 bases not matched to a gene. This CDR3 reads CASSPGQEETQYF. Here the CDR3 DNA reads TGTGCCAGCAGCCCAGGACAGGAGGAGACCCAGTACTTC.

The sample holds a few counts of this clone. This chain links TRBV3-1 (or the pseudogene TRBV3-2) with TRBJ2-7, with a weak D call TRBD1 (5 bases). This CDR3 region has 15 residues. Germline V gene lookup returns CDR1 LGHDT and CDR2 YNNKEL (reference sequence). V was cut by 0 bases and J by 2 bases, with 11 bases left in between. CDR3 loop: CASSQDSDTAYEQYF. In nucleotides, the CDR3 is TGTGCCAGCAGCCAAGACTCGGACACTGCCTACGAGCAGTACTTC.

The chain has TRBV28 and TRBJ1-5; 9 positions agree with TRBD1. The V gene's germline CDR1 is MDHEN and CDR2 SYDVKM. Trimming removed 7 bases from V and 5 bases from J; junction bases left unmatched: 6. The CDR3 loop spans 14 amino acids. The CDR3 DNA reads as TGTGCCAGCATTCCCGGACAGGGGCATCAGCCCCAGCATTTT. It yields the protein CASIPGQGHQPQHF.

The chain has TRBV6-2 or TRBV6-3 and TRBJ2-1; 8 bases line up with TRBD2. Germline CDR1 reads MNHEY; CDR2 reads SVGEGT. The V gene end was trimmed by 3 bases and the J gene end by 7 bases; junction bases not matched to a gene: 11. CDR3 size: 16 residues. CDR3 bases: TGTGCCAGCAGTTATAGCGGACTAGCACGTCGTAATGAGCAGTTCTTC. Translation gives CASSYSGLARRNEQFF.

V is TRBV6-5 and J is TRBJ2-7; 7 bases match TRBD1. V lost 6 bases, J lost 1 base, and 6 bases stayed unmatched. The CDR3 is made up of 14 amino acids. CDR1 and CDR2 from the germline V gene are MNHEY and SVGAGI. DNA for the CDR3: TGTGCCAGCAGAGCTCCGGGACAGTCCTACGAGCAGTACGTC. Encoded protein: CASRAPGQSYEQYV.

V is TRBV5-1 and J is TRBJ2-5, with 7 bases fitting TRBD2. The V gene end was trimmed by 4 bases and the J gene end by 1 base; junction bases not matched to a gene: 10. This CDR3 comprises 16 residues. CDR1 is SGHRS and CDR2 is YFSETQ in the germline V gene. CDR3 nucleotides: TGCGCCAGCAGCCCGTCACCGGGGGGAGGCCAAGAGACCCAGTACTTC. Its protein product is CASSPSPGGGQETQYF.

This clone was found once. J is TRBJ2-5 and V is TRBV5-1, with 11 bases lining up with TRBD2. The CDR3 loop spans 15 amino acids. Germline CDR1 SGHRS, CDR2 YFSETQ. V shed 4 bases, J shed 2 bases, and the junction held 4 bases outside the gene matches. The CDR3 sequence is CASSGTSGIQETQYF. In DNA form, the CDR3 reads TGCGCCAGCAGCGGGACTAGCGGAATACAAGAGACCCAGTACTTC.

CDR3 residues: CASRPGNRDEKLFF. CDR3 DNA sequence: TGTGCCAGCAGACCAGGGAATCGGGATGAAAAACTGTTTTTT. The chain combines TRBV7-2 with TRBJ1-4; a possible D gene is TRBD1 (5 bases). The CDR3 totals 14 residues. V was trimmed by 6 bases and J by 6 bases, leaving 14 bases between them. Germline V lookup: CDR1 SGHTA, CDR2 FQGNSA.

V gene TRBV6-1 combines with J gene TRBJ1-5; no definite D call. V gave up 3 bases and J gave up 7 bases, with 13 bases separating them. The length of the CDR3 is 14 residues. Germline lookup yields CDR1 MNHNS and CDR2 SASEGT. CDR3: CASSETVSGQPQHF. The CDR3 nucleotides read TGTGCCAGCAGTGAGACGGTTTCGGGGCAGCCCCAGCATTTT.

The gene calls are TRBV7-8 and TRBJ1-3, with 7 bases lining up with TRBD1. This CDR3 is built from 14 residues. Germline CDR1 is SGHVS and CDR2 is FQNEAQ. Germline trimming cut 4 bases from V and 2 bases from J; bases unmatched to any gene: 2. The CDR3 protein is CASSSTGAGNTIYF. CDR3 nucleotides: TGTGCCAGCAGCTCTACAGGGGCTGGAAACACCATATATTTT.

The gene calls are TRBV6-5 and TRBJ1-4, with a possible D match to TRBD1 (6 bases). CDR3 length: 15 amino acids. CDR1 and CDR2 from the germline V gene are MNHEY and SVGAGI. Trimming pared 2 bases from V and 4 bases from J, leaving 11 bases between. The CDR3 nucleotides are TGTGCCAGCAGTTACGGGGGCAGTTTTAATGAAAAACTGTTTTTT. Translation gives CASSYGGSFNEKLFF.

This sequence joins TRBV5-6 and TRBJ1-1, with D possibly TRBD1 on 5 matching bases. Germline lookup yields CDR1 SGHDT and CDR2 YYEEEE. Trimming took 4 bases from V and 12 from J, leaving 19 bases between them. The length of the CDR3 is 13 residues. The CDR3 region is CASSADSRGVTFF. For the CDR3, the DNA is TGTGCCAGCAGCGCCGACAGCCGCGGGGTAACTTTCTTT.

The genes are TRBV4-3 and TRBJ2-2, with a tentative D call TRBD1 (6 bases). CDR1 and CDR2 from the germline V gene are LGHNA and YSLEER. The CDR3 sequence is 15 residues long. V lost 1 base and J lost 1, with 7 bases in between. The CDR3 nucleotides are TGCGCCAGCAGCCAAGGGACAGAGAACACCGGGGAGCTGTTTTTT. This encodes CASSQGTENTGELFF.

V usage is TRBV24-1 and J usage is TRBJ2-7, with 9 bases aligning to TRBD1. J lost 7 bases, V lost 3 bases, and 12 bases had no gene match. Germline loops: CDR1 KGHDR, CDR2 SFDVKD. CDR3 length: 16 residues. CDR3 in amino acids: CATSDAGTGLHGEQYF. The CDR3 DNA is TGTGCCACCAGTGATGCCGGGACAGGGCTACATGGGGAGCAGTACTTC.

The chain joins TRBV7-6 to TRBJ2-5, with 8 bases lining up with TRBD1. The J segment lost 5 bases and the V segment lost 3 bases, leaving 5 bases of the junction unmatched. Germline CDR1 reads SGHVS; CDR2 reads FNYEAQ. CDR3 length equals 14 residues. CDR3 coding DNA: TGTGCCAGCAGCTTGGGCAGGGGGCTGGAGACCCAGTACTTC. Its protein is CASSLGRGLETQYF.

V and J are TRBV10-3 and TRBJ2-3; 11 nucleotides match TRBD2. Per germline, CDR1 ENHRY and CDR2 SYGVKD. With 5 bases clipped from V and 5 bases from J, the junction kept 6 bases outside the gene matches. The CDR3 totals 15 residues. CDR3 bases: TGTGCCATCAGTAGTAGCGGGGGGGAATTAGATACGCAGTATTTT. Its translation is CAISSSGGELDTQYF.

The chain couples TRBV28 to TRBJ2-1, with TRBD2 matching 8 bases. CDR1 MDHEN and CDR2 SYDVKM come from the germline V gene. With V trimmed by 5 bases and J by 4 bases, 10 bases remained unmatched. This CDR3 has 16 amino acids. The CDR3 reads CASSAGEAGDYNEQFF. Written as DNA, the CDR3 is TGTGCCAGCAGTGCCGGGGAAGCGGGGGATTACAATGAGCAGTTCTTC.

The chain uses TRBV4-3 and TRBJ2-7; possible D gene TRBD1, 7 bases. The CDR3 sequence is 15 residues long. Looked up from germline, CDR1 is LGHNA and CDR2 is YSLEER. V lost 4 bases to trimming and J lost 3 bases, with 16 bases between them. For the CDR3, the DNA is TGCGCCAGCAGCCCCGTGCAGGGGGGTTTCTACGAGCAGTACTTC. Protein: CASSPVQGGFYEQYF.

This clone has just one count. This chain joins TRBV3-1 (or the pseudogene TRBV3-2) and TRBJ2-1; the match to TRBD2 covers 12 bases. J lost 4 bases, V lost 6 bases, and 1 base had no gene match. The CDR3 is 14 residues long. Germline V CDR1 and CDR2: LGHDT, YNNKEL (reference sequence). In nucleotides, the CDR3 is TGTGCCAGCAGGCTAGCGGGGGGGTACAATGAGCAGTTCTTC. This translates into CASRLAGGYNEQFF.

J is TRBJ1-5 and V is TRBV18; 9 bases fit TRBD1. CDR1 KGHSH and CDR2 LQKENI come from the germline V gene. The CDR3 runs 15 residues. Unmatched junction bases numbered 7, after V lost 3 bases and J lost 7 bases. CDR3 region: CASSPGQGTSQPQHF. The CDR3 coding sequence is TGTGCCAGCTCACCGGGACAGGGAACCTCGCAGCCCCAGCATTTT. The full variable domain, completed using reference TRBV18 and TRBJ1-5, is NAGVMQNPRHLVRRRGQEARLRCSPMKGHSHVYWYRQLPEEGLKFMVYLQKENIIDESGMPKERFSAEFPKEGPSILRIQQVVRGDSAAYFCASSPGQGTSQPQHFGDGTRLSIL.

In regard to this clone: Different DNA sequences within this sample yield the same CDR3. The CDR3 protein is CASSQDRGTEAFF. Written as DNA, the CDR3 is TGTGCCAGCAGCCAAGATCGGGGCACTGAAGCTTTCTTT. The chain uses TRBV3-1 (or the pseudogene TRBV3-2) and TRBJ1-1; D gene ambiguous. This CDR3 has 13 residues. The germline V and J ends were trimmed by 0 bases and 4 bases, with 6 bases remaining between them. Germline CDR1 LGHDT, CDR2 YNNKEL (reference sequence).

The count of this clone is one. The gene calls are TRBV6-6 and TRBJ2-2, with 8 bases fitting TRBD1. The ends lost 7 bases at V and 1 base at J; junction bases unmatched: 2. The V gene's germline CDR1 is MNHNY and CDR2 SVGAGI (reference sequence). This CDR3 is 14 amino acids long. The CDR3 DNA reads as TGTGCCAGCACGGGACAGGTGAACACCGGGGAGCTGTTTTTT. Amino acid sequence: CASTGQVNTGELFF.

The chain links TRBV3-1 (or the pseudogene TRBV3-2) to TRBJ2-7, with D perhaps matching TRBD1 (5 bases). Looked up from germline, CDR1 is LGHDT and CDR2 is YNNKEL (reference sequence). This CDR3 comprises 13 residues. V shed 0 bases and J shed 2 bases, with 5 bases lying between them. Here the CDR3 DNA reads TGTGCCAGCAGCCAAGAGACAGCCTACGAGCAGTACTTC. Its translation is CASSQETAYEQYF.

This clone showed up just once. The chain has TRBV12-3 or TRBV12-4 and TRBJ1-2; 10 bases fit TRBD1. Trimming removed 3 bases from V and 7 bases from J; junction bases left unmatched: 2. This CDR3 region has 13 residues. The DNA of the CDR3 is TGTGCCAGCAGTTTTGGGACAGGGGTTGGCTACACCTTC. This codes for CASSFGTGVGYTF.

This chain uses TRBV12-3 or TRBV12-4 with TRBJ1-2, with D possibly TRBD1 on 5 matching bases. V was shortened by 3 bases and J by 6 bases, with 8 bases between the two germline ends. The CDR3 is 12 amino acids. The CDR3 DNA follows: TGTGCCAGCAGTTTTCCGGGGGATGGCTACACCTTC. Translating gives CASSFPGDGYTF.

This clone was seen just once. This chain links TRBV10-2 with TRBJ2-3; a weak D match, TRBD1 (5 bases). The CDR3 totals 14 residues. The V end was cut by 6 bases, the J end by 4 bases, with 14 bases between. Germline CDR1 reads WSHSY; CDR2 reads SAAADI. CDR3 DNA sequence: TGCGCCAGCAGGTTGGGTTGGGGCGCAGATACGCAGTATTTT. Encoded protein: CASRLGWGADTQYF.

The J gene is TRBJ1-1, the V gene TRBV6-5; D gene ambiguous. This CDR3 comprises 13 residues. CDR1 is MNHEY and CDR2 is SVGAGI in the germline V gene. V lost 0 bases, J lost 11 bases, and 13 bases lay in between. CDR3 coding DNA: TGTGCCAGCAGTTACTCGACGCGGGGAGGGGCTTTCTTT. Amino acids: CASSYSTRGGAFF.

The rearrangement uses TRBV9 and TRBJ1-1; possibly TRBD1 for D (5 bases). V was shortened by 0 bases and J by 0 bases, with 15 bases between the two germline ends. CDR1 and CDR2 (germline): SGDLS, YYNGEE. The CDR3 consists of 17 residues. CDR3: CASSVGERGGVNTEAFF. In nucleotides, the CDR3 is TGTGCCAGCAGCGTAGGGGAAAGGGGAGGGGTGAACACTGAAGCTTTCTTT.